A single sample gave rise to the 25 T cell receptor beta chains below, sequenced in a study of shared clonotypes between healthy human individuals. Sequencing was performed with immunoSEQ multiplex PCR; in TCRdb, only in-frame clones are kept and a portion is missing. The sample yields 650,000 to 700,000 clones, about 92% seen once. Sample: memory CD8+ T cells from PBMCs. The subset was: CD45RO+ cells pooled with CCR7-negative TemRA cells. These receptors came from a young man in good health. Some clones in this sample may be carry-over from other donors' samples.

V usage is TRBV9 and J usage is TRBJ2-3; tentatively, D is TRBD1 or TRBD2 (6 bases each). Germline CDR1 SGDLS, CDR2 YYNGEE. Trimming pared 3 bases from V and 5 bases from J, leaving 16 bases between. The length of the CDR3 is 15 residues. CDR3 region: CASSEQYGGGDTQYF. In DNA form, the CDR3 reads TGTGCCAGCAGCGAGCAGTACGGGGGCGGAGATACGCAGTATTTT.

The J gene is TRBJ1-2, the V gene TRBV28; the D gene is possibly TRBD1 (6 bases). V lost 2 bases and J lost 2, with 12 bases in between. The CDR3 contains 15 residues. Germline V gives CDR1 MDHEN, CDR2 SYDVKM. CDR3 DNA sequence: TGTGCCAGCAGTTTACAGGGGTCTTCAAACTATGGCTACACCTTC. Translating gives CASSLQGSSNYGYTF.

The chain is built from TRBV29-1 and TRBJ2-7; the D is unclear. The V end lost 0 bases, the J end lost 7 bases, and 7 bases lay between the germline ends. In germline, CDR1 is SQVTM, CDR2 ANQGSEA. This CDR3 is 11 amino acids long. DNA for the CDR3: TGCAGCGTTGAAGATTGGCGGGAGCAGTACTTC. Its translation: CSVEDWREQYF.

The rearrangement joins TRBV28 to TRBJ1-1, with a possible D match to TRBD1 (6 bases). Trimming left V 3 bases short and J 3 bases short, with 14 bases between. Germline V gene sequence: CDR1 MDHEN, CDR2 SYDVKM. This CDR3 spans 15 amino acids. Written as DNA, the CDR3 is TGTGCCAGCAGTTTCGCACAGGGACTTTACACTGAAGCTTTCTTT. Its protein is CASSFAQGLYTEAFF.

In the case of this clone: This CDR3 is also generated by other DNA sequences in the sample. This chain joins TRBV4-1 and TRBJ2-5; a possible D gene is TRBD1 (6 bases). Trimming left V 4 bases short and J 5 bases short, with 8 bases between. CDR1 is MGHRA, CDR2 YSYEKL, per germline. The CDR3 extends over 12 amino acids. The CDR3 coding sequence is TGCGCCAGCAGCCCAAGGGGGGAGACCCAGTACTTC. The encoded protein is CASSPRGETQYF.

The gene calls are TRBV19 and TRBJ2-1; 7 bases match TRBD2. Germline assignment: CDR1 LNHDA and CDR2 SQIVND (reference sequence). CDR3 length equals 15 residues. V was clipped by 6 bases and J by 9 bases; unmatched bases: 14. CDR3: CASSPMAGAGSEQFF. The CDR3, as DNA: TGTGCCAGTAGCCCGATGGCGGGAGCTGGCAGTGAGCAGTTCTTC.

The chain is built from TRBV6-6 and TRBJ1-1; D is possibly TRBD1 (6 bases). This CDR3 comprises 15 residues. The germline CDR1 and CDR2 sequences are MNHNY and SVGAGI (reference sequence). Trimming cost V 2 bases and J 4 bases, with 14 bases left between them. The CDR3 coding sequence is TGTGCCAGCAGTTACACGGGGGCGCGGGGCACTGAAGCTTTCTTT. Its protein is CASSYTGARGTEAFF.

The J gene is TRBJ2-3, the V gene TRBV19; maybe TRBD1 (6 bases). V gave up 5 bases and J gave up 4 bases, with 25 bases separating them. This CDR3 contains 18 residues. CDR1 and CDR2 from the germline V gene are LNHDA and SQIVND (reference sequence). CDR3 region: CASSWLGGLVTAADTQYF. CDR3 bases: TGTGCCAGTAGTTGGTTAGGGGGTTTGGTTACGGCGGCAGATACGCAGTATTTT. Filled out from reference TRBV19 and TRBJ2-3, the complete variable domain reads DGGITQSPKYLFRKEGQNVTLSCEQNLNHDAMYWYRQDPGQGLRLIYYSQIVNDFQKGDIAEGYSVSREKKESFPLTVTSAQKNPTAFYLCASSWLGGLVTAADTQYFGPGTRLTVL.

The chain uses TRBV11-2 and TRBJ2-5, with a tentative D call TRBD1 (5 bases). The V gene's germline CDR1 is SGHAT and CDR2 FQNNGV. Trimming removed 3 bases from V and 5 bases from J, with 13 bases in between. The CDR3 extends over 14 amino acids. The CDR3 DNA reads TGTGCCAGCAGCTTGGTAGGGGATGGGGAGACCCAGTACTTC. This gives the protein CASSLVGDGETQYF. Based on the CDR3 plus reference TRBV11-2 and TRBJ2-5, the full variable domain is EAGVAQSPRYKIIEKRQSVAFWCNPISGHATLYWYQQILGQGPKLLIQFQNNGVVDDSQLPKDRFSAERLKGVDSTLKIQPAKLEDSAVYLCASSLVGDGETQYFGPGTRLLVL.

The chain has TRBV9 and TRBJ2-1; 8 bases align to TRBD2. Germline V CDR1 and CDR2: SGDLS, YYNGEE. This CDR3 is 16 amino acids long. Unmatched junction bases numbered 12, after V lost 2 bases and J lost 8 bases. In DNA form, the CDR3 reads TGTGCCAGCAGCGTCGGTTTGGGACTAGTAGGTTATGAGCAGTTCTTC. Encoded protein: CASSVGLGLVGYEQFF.

The rearrangement joins TRBV9 to TRBJ1-1; D is undetermined. V was trimmed by 3 bases and J by 0 bases, leaving 9 bases between them. Germline V gives CDR1 SGDLS, CDR2 YYNGEE. The CDR3 runs 14 residues. CDR3 sequence: CASSERPMNTEAFF. DNA for the CDR3: TGTGCCAGCAGCGAAAGACCGATGAACACTGAAGCTTTCTTT.

The chain couples TRBV7-8 to TRBJ2-6; 13 bases agree with TRBD2. The J segment lost 1 base and the V segment lost 4 bases, leaving 1 base of the junction unmatched. Germline lookup yields CDR1 SGHVS and CDR2 FQNEAQ. CDR3 length equals 17 residues. CDR3 sequence reads: CASSWGLAGSGANVLTF. The CDR3 nucleotides read TGTGCCAGCAGCTGGGGACTAGCGGGATCTGGGGCCAACGTCCTGACTTTC.

The chain is built from TRBV2 and TRBJ2-2; D possibly corresponds to TRBD1 (6 bases). From germline, CDR1 is SNHLY and CDR2 FYNNEI. The CDR3 contains 14 residues. Trimming stripped 10 bases from V and 1 base from J, with 13 bases between. The CDR3 protein is CANRQDGNTGELFF. The CDR3 coding sequence is TGTGCCAACCGACAGGACGGGAACACCGGGGAGCTGTTTTTT.

This clone was seen only a few times. The V and J genes are TRBV7-9 and TRBJ1-1; D remains ambiguous. The CDR3 is 16 amino acids. The V end was cut by 3 bases, the J end by 1 base, with 15 bases between. Germline lookup yields CDR1 SEHNR and CDR2 FQNEAQ (reference sequence). The CDR3 coding sequence is TGTGCCAGCAGCTTTCCAGTGGAGCCAGCGAACACTGAAGCTTTCTTT. It yields the protein CASSFPVEPANTEAFF.

This chain joins TRBV7-8 and TRBJ2-7; the match to TRBD2 covers 10 bases. The J segment lost 7 bases and the V segment lost 5 bases, leaving 14 bases of the junction unmatched. CDR1 and CDR2 from the germline V gene are SGHVS and FQNEAQ. This CDR3 is built from 16 residues. This CDR3 is CASSVGLAAGSSEQYF. The CDR3, as DNA: TGTGCCAGCAGCGTCGGACTAGCGGCAGGTTCTTCTGAGCAGTACTTC. Full variable domain (remainder filled in from reference TRBV7-8 and TRBJ2-7): GAGVSQSPRYKVAKRGQDVALRCDPISGHVSLFWYQQALGQGPEFLTYFQNEAQLDKSGLPSDRFFAERPEGSVSTLKIQRTQQEDSAVYLCASSVGLAAGSSEQYFGPGTRLTVT.

To note about this clone: The identical CDR3 is also encoded by other nucleotide sequences in the sample. This chain connects TRBV5-4 to TRBJ2-7; D tentatively reads TRBD1 or TRBD2 (5 bases each). The CDR3 is 13 amino acids. From germline, CDR1 is SGHNT and CDR2 YYREEE (reference sequence). V was clipped by 0 bases and J by 2 bases, with 6 bases between them. This CDR3 reads CASSLGGTYEQYF. DNA of the CDR3: TGTGCCAGCAGCTTGGGGGGGACCTACGAGCAGTACTTC.

This chain uses TRBV4-1 with TRBJ2-7, with 10 bases matching TRBD2. V dropped 4 bases and J dropped 5; count of bases not matched to a gene: 8. The germline V gene encodes CDR1 MGHRA and CDR2 YSYEKL. CDR3 length equals 15 residues. DNA for the CDR3: TGCGCCAGCAGCCGCCACCTAACTAGCGGGAACGAGCAGTACTTC. Translating gives CASSRHLTSGNEQYF.

The chain uses TRBV6-4 and TRBJ1-1; 9 bases are shared with TRBD1. Trimming at V came to 6 bases and at J to 2 bases, leaving 7 bases not matched to a gene. The germline V gene encodes CDR1 MRHNA and CDR2 SNTAGT. CDR3 length: 15 amino acids. The CDR3 here is CASSETGGRNTEAFF. In nucleotides, the CDR3 is TGTGCCAGCAGCGAAACAGGGGGCCGTAACACTGAAGCTTTCTTT.

The chain links TRBV12-5 to TRBJ2-1; D is unclear. The CDR3 totals 12 residues. Germline-derived CDR1 and CDR2 are LGHNT and FRNRAP. V shed 5 bases and J shed 5 bases, with 7 bases lying between them. This CDR3 is CASGKTNNEQFF. CDR3 in DNA: TGTGCTAGTGGTAAAACCAACAATGAGCAGTTCTTC.

The genes are TRBV30 and TRBJ2-2, with a tentative D call TRBD2 (6 bases). From germline, CDR1 is GTSNPN and CDR2 SVGIG (reference sequence). This CDR3 is 15 amino acids long. V lost 0 bases and J lost 6, with 14 bases in between. The chain's CDR3 is CAWSVSVGGPGELFF. The CDR3 DNA sequence: TGTGCCTGGAGTGTTTCCGTGGGGGGTCCCGGGGAGCTGTTTTTT.

The J gene is TRBJ1-1, the V gene TRBV5-8; 9 bases agree with TRBD1. The CDR3 consists of 16 residues. Per the germline V gene, CDR1 is SGHTS and CDR2 is YDEGEE. The ends lost 0 bases at V and 5 bases at J; junction bases unmatched: 8. This CDR3 reads CASSLDRGRLRTEAFF. In nucleotides, the CDR3 is TGTGCCAGCAGCTTGGACAGGGGGCGCCTGAGGACTGAAGCTTTCTTT.

The chain carries TRBV7-6 and TRBJ1-2; possible D gene TRBD1, 6 bases. CDR1 and CDR2 from the germline V gene are SGHVS and FNYEAQ. V shed 5 bases and J shed 4 bases, with 17 bases lying between them. This CDR3 has 15 residues. Written as DNA, the CDR3 is TGTGCCAGCAGCCCGTTACAGGGTTATAGCTATGGCTACACCTTC. This codes for CASSPLQGYSYGYTF.

This chain links TRBV29-1 with TRBJ2-7; 9 bases fit TRBD1. V gave up 1 base and J gave up 5 bases; unmatched junction bases: 21. The length of the CDR3 is 19 residues. CDR1 is SQVTM and CDR2 is ANQGSEA in the germline V gene. The CDR3 reads CSVEVRGTGQDLGLHEQYF. In DNA form, the CDR3 reads TGCAGCGTTGAAGTTAGAGGGACAGGGCAGGACCTAGGACTCCACGAGCAGTACTTC.

This clone was observed once. The genes are TRBV28 and TRBJ1-4, with D unclear. Trimming left V 5 bases short and J 3 bases short, with 22 bases between. The length of the CDR3 is 18 residues. Germline-derived CDR1 and CDR2 are MDHEN and SYDVKM. The CDR3 spells CASSIRTLLGQANEKLFF. CDR3 nucleotide sequence: TGTGCCAGCAGTATCCGAACCCTTCTAGGGCAGGCTAATGAAAAACTGTTTTTT.

This clone was seen a few times. V usage is TRBV28 and J usage is TRBJ2-7, with 9 bases aligning to TRBD1. The junction had 12 bases not matched to a gene; V was cut back by 2 bases and J by 7 bases. The germline V gene encodes CDR1 MDHEN and CDR2 SYDVKM. This CDR3 is built from 16 residues. CDR3: CASSLDRGAVRREQYF. The CDR3 nucleotides are TGTGCCAGCAGTTTAGACAGGGGGGCGGTTCGGAGGGAGCAGTACTTC.